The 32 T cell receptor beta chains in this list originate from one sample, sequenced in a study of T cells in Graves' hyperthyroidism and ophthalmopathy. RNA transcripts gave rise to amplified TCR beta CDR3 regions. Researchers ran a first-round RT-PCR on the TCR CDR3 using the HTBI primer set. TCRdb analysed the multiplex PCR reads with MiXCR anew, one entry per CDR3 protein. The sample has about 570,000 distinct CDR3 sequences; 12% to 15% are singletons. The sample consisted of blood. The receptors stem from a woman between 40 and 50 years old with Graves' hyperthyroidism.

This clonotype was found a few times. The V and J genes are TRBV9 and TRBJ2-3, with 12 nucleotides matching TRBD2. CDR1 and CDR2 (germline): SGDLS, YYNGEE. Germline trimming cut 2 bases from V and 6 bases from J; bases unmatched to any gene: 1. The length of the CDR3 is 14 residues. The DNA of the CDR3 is TGTGCCAGCAGCGTTACTAGCGGGAGGGATACGCAGTATTTT. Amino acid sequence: CASSVTSGRDTQYF.

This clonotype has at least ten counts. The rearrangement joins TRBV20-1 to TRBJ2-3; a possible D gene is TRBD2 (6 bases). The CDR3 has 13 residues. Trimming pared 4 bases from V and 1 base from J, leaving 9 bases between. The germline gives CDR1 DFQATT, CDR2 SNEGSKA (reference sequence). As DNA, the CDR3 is TGCAGTGCTAAAGGGACTGGCACAGATACGCAGTATTTT. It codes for CSAKGTGTDTQYF.

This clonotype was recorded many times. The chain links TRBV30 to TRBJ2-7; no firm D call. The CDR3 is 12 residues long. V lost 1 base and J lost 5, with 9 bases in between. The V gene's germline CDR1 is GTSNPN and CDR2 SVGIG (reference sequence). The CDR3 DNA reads TGTGCCTGGAGTGCCATGGGCGACGAGCAGTACTTC. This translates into CAWSAMGDEQYF. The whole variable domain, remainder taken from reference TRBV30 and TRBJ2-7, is SQTIHQWPATLVQPVGSPLSLECTVEGTSNPNLYWYRQAAGRGLQLLFYSVGIGQISSEVPQNLSASRPQDRQFILSSKKLLLSDSGFYLCAWSAMGDEQYFGPGTRLTVT.

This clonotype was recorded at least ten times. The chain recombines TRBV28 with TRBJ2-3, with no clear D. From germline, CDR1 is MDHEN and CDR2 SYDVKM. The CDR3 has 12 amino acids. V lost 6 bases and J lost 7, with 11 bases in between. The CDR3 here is CASSPMRNTQYF. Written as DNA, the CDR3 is TGTGCCAGCAGCCCGATGAGGAATACGCAGTATTTT.

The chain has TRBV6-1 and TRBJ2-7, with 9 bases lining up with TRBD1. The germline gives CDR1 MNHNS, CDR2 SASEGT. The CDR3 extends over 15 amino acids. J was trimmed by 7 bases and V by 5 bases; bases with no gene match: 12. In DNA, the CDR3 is TGTGCCAGCAGTATGGGACAGGGAGTTTTAGGAGAGCAGTACTTC. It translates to CASSMGQGVLGEQYF.

CDR3 loop: CASSNPPTDTQYF. The DNA for the CDR3 is TGTGCCAGTAGTAACCCTCCAACAGATACGCAGTATTTT. The chain carries TRBV19 and TRBJ2-3; D remains ambiguous. Germline lookup yields CDR1 LNHDA and CDR2 SQIVND (reference sequence). Trimming stripped 4 bases from V and 3 bases from J, with 8 bases between. This CDR3 contains 13 residues.

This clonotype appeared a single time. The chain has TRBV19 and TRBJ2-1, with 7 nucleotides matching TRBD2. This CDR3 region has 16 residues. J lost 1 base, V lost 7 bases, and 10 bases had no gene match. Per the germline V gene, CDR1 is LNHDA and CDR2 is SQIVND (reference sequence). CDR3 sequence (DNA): TGTGCCAGTACCCAGGCCGGGGGGAATTCCTACAATGAGCAGTTCTTC. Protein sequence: CASTQAGGNSYNEQFF.

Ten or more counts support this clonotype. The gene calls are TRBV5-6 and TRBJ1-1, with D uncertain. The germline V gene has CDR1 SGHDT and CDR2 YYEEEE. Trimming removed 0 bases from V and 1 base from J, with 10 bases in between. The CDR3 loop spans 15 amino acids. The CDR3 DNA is TGTGCCAGCAGCTTGGGGCAACCTGGGAACACTGAAGCTTTCTTT. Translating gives CASSLGQPGNTEAFF.

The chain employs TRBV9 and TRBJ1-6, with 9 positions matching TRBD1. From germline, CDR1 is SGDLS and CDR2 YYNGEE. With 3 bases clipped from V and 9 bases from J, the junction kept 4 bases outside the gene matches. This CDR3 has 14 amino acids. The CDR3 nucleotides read TGTGCCAGCAGCGCACAGGGGGCGGTTTCACCCCTCCACTTT. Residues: CASSAQGAVSPLHF.

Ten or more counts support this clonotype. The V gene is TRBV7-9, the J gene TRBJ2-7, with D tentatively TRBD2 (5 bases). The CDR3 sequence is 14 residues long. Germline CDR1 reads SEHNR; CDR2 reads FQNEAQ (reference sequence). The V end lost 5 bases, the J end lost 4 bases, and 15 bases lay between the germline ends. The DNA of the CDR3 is TGTGCCAGCAGCCCAAGAGGGTCAGGTTACGAGCAGTACTTC. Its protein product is CASSPRGSGYEQYF.

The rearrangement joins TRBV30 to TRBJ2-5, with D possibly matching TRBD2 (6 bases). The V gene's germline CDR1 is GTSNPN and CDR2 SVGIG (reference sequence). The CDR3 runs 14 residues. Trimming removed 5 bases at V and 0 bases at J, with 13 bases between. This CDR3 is CAWSLGGNQETQYF. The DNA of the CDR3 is TGTGCCTGGTCGCTGGGGGGTAACCAAGAGACCCAGTACTTC.

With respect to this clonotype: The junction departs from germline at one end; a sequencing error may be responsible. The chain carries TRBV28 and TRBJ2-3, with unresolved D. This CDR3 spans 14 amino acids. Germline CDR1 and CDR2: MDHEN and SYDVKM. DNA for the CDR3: TGTGTCAGCAGTTTGAGTGGCGGAACGGATACGCAGTATTTT. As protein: CVSSLSGGTDTQYF.

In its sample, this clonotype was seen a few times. CDR3 sequence reads: CASSFHDASGKETQYF. In nucleotides, the CDR3 is TGTGCCAGCAGCTTTCATGACGCTAGCGGAAAAGAGACCCAGTACTTC. The rearrangement joins TRBV7-2 to TRBJ2-5; the match to TRBD2 covers 7 bases. In germline, CDR1 is SGHTA, CDR2 FQGNSA. CDR3 length: 16 amino acids. The ends lost 3 bases at V and 3 bases at J; junction bases unmatched: 10.

CDR3 bases: TGCAGTGCAACCCCCTACAGGAAAAACAATGAGCAGTTCTTC. This gives the protein CSATPYRKNNEQFF. The chain combines TRBV20-1 with TRBJ2-1, with TRBD1 as a possible D gene (5 bases). Trimming removed 6 bases from V and 5 bases from J, with 17 bases in between. The CDR3 is made up of 14 amino acids. The germline V gene has CDR1 DFQATT and CDR2 SNEGSKA (reference sequence).

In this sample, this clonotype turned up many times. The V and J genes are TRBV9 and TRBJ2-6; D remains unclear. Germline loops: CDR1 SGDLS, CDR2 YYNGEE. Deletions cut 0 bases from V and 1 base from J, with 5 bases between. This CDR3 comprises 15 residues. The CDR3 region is CASSVVGSGANVLTF. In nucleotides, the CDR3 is TGTGCCAGCAGCGTAGTGGGTTCTGGGGCCAACGTCCTGACTTTC.

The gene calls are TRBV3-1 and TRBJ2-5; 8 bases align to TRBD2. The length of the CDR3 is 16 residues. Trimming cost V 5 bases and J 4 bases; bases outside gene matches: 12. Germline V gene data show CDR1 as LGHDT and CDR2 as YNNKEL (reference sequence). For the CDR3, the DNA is TGTGCCAGCAGCTCCCGGGAGGGTCAGATCGGAGAGACCCAGTACTTC. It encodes CASSSREGQIGETQYF.

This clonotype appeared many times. CDR3 coding DNA: TGCAGCGTAGAAAGCGGGGCCCCAGGCGAGCAGTACTTC. Amino acid sequence: CSVESGAPGEQYF. The gene calls are TRBV29-1 and TRBJ2-7, with 7 positions matching TRBD2. Trimming removed 6 bases from V and 6 bases from J; junction bases left unmatched: 11. The CDR3 runs 13 residues. Germline V gives CDR1 SQVTM, CDR2 ANQGSEA.

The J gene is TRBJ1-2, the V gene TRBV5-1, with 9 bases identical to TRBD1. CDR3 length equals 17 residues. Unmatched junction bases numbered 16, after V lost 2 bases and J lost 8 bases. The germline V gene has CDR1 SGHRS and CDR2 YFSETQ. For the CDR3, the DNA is TGCGCCAGCAGCTTTCGCCGAGGGACAGGGCGAGGAGACGGCTACACCTTC. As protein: CASSFRRGTGRGDGYTF.

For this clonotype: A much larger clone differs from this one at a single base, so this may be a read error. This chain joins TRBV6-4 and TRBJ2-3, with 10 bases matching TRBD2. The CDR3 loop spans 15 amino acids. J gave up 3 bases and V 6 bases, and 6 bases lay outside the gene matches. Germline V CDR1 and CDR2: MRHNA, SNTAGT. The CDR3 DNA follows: TGTGCCAGCAGGGAAGCAGCGGGAGGGACAGATACGCAGTATTTT. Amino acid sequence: CASREAAGGTDTQYF.

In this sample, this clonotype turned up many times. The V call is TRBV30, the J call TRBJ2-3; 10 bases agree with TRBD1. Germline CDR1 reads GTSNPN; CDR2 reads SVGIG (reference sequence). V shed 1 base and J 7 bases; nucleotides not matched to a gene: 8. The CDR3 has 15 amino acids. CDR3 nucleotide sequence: TGTGCCTGGAGTGGTCCGGGACAGGGGTATAATACGCAGTATTTT. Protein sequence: CAWSGPGQGYNTQYF.

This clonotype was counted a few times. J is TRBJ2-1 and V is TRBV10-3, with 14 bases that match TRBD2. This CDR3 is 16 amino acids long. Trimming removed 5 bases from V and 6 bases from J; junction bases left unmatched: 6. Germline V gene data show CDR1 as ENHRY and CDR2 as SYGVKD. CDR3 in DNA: TGTGCCATCAGTCCATCGACTAGCGGGAGGGCCAATGAGCAGTTCTTC. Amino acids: CAISPSTSGRANEQFF.

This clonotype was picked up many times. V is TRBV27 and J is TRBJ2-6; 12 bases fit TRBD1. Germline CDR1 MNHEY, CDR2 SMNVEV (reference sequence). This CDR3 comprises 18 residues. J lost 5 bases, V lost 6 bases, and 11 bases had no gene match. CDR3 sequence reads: CASSDGGTGGAWANVLTF. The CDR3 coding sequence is TGTGCCAGCAGCGACGGGGGGACAGGGGGCGCTTGGGCCAACGTCCTGACTTTC.

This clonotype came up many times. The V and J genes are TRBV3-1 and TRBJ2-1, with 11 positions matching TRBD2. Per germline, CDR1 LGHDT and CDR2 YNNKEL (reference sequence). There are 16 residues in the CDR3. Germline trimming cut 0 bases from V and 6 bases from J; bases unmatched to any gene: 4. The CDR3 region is CASSQDGTSGSNEQFF. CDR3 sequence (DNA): TGTGCCAGCAGCCAAGATGGCACTAGCGGGAGCAATGAGCAGTTCTTC.

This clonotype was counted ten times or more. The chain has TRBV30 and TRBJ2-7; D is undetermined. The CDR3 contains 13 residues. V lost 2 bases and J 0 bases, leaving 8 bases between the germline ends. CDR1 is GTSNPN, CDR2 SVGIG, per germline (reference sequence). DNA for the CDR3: TGTGCCTGGAGTTACCCGAGCTCCTACGAGCAGTACTTC. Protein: CAWSYPSSYEQYF.

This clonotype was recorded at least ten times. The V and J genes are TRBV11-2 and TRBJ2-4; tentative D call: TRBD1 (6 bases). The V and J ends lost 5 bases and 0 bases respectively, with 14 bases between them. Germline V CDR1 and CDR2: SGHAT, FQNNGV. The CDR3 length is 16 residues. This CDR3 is CASSPPLTGAKNIQYF. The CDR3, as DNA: TGTGCCAGCAGCCCCCCCTTGACAGGAGCCAAAAACATTCAGTACTTC.

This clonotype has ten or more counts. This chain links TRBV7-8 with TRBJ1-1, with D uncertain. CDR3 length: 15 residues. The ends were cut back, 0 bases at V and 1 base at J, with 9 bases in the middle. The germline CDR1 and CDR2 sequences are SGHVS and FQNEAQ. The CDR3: CASSLALAGNTEAFF. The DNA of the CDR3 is TGTGCCAGCAGCTTAGCGCTGGCCGGGAACACTGAAGCTTTCTTT.

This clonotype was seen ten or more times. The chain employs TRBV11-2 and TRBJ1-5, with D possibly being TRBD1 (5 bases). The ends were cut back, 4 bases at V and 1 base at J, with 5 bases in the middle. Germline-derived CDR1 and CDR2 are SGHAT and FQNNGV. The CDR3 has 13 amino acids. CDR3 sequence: CASSWDSNQPQHF. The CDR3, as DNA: TGTGCCAGCAGCTGGGACAGCAATCAGCCCCAGCATTTT.

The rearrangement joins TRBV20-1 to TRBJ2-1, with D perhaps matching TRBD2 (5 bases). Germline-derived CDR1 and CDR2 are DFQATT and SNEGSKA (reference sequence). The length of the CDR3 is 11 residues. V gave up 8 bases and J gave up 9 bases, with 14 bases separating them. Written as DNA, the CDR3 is TGCAGTTCTCGAGCGCGGGTTGAGCAGTTCTTC. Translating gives CSSRARVEQFF.

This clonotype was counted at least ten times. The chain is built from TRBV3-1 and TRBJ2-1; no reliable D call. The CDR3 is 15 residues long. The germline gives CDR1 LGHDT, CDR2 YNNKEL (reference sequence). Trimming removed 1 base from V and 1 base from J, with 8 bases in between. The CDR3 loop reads CASSQVAASYNEQFF. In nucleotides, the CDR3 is TGTGCCAGCAGCCAAGTCGCCGCTTCCTACAATGAGCAGTTCTTC.

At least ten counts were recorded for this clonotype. CDR3 region: CSASLGSSGNYEQYF. The CDR3 nucleotides read TGCAGTGCGAGCCTGGGGTCTAGCGGGAATTACGAGCAGTACTTC. This sequence joins TRBV20-1 and TRBJ2-7; 9 bases are shared with TRBD2. Trimming removed 6 bases from V and 4 bases from J; junction bases left unmatched: 13. Germline CDR1 is DFQATT and CDR2 is SNEGSKA (reference sequence). The CDR3 consists of 15 residues.

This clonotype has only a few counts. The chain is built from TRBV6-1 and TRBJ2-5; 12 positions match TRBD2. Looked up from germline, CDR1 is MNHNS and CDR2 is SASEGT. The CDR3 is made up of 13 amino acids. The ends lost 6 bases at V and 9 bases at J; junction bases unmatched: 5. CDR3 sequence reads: CASRRTSGISQYF. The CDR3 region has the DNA TGTGCCAGCAGACGGACTAGCGGGATATCCCAGTACTTC.

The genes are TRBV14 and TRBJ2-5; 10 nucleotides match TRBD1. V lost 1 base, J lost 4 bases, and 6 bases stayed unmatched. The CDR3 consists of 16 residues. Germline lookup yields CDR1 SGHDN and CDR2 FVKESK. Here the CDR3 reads CASSQAGQGVAETQYF. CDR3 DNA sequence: TGTGCCAGCAGCCAAGCCGGACAGGGGGTAGCAGAGACCCAGTACTTC.